The clone carrying this T cell receptor (beta chain) was seen a few times. The target antigen is unknown. V dropped 0 bases and J dropped 3 bases, with 18 bases sitting between them. Germline V gene data show CDR1 as SGHVS and CDR2 as FQNEAQ. CDR3 length equals 17 residues. The data were taken from a study of T-cell memory formation after mild COVID-19. Background on the study: Largely, TCR clusters stayed within a single donor. General observations from the study: Pre-infection memory showed some responding clones, and this suggested that cross-reactive memory joined.

5'RACE primed from the constant segment yielded TCR alpha and TCR beta cDNA libraries bearing sample barcodes and UMIs. TCRdb used MiXCR to reprocess the 5' RACE reads, holding one entry per CDR3 protein. Here the sample spans approximately 44,000 distinct CDR3 sequences, 6% to 8% being singletons. What was sequenced was PBMCs or a T cell subset sorted from them (not recorded which). The gene calls are TRBV7-8 and TRBJ2-7; the D gene is possibly TRBD1 (5 bases). The sequence was collected from a man younger than 35 who had mild COVID-19 (a few samples of this study predate the infection). Cell type and time point are not known. The CDR3 is CASSLAFAGSVVYEQYF. The CDR3 coding sequence is TGTGCCAGCAGCTTAGCCTTTGCAGGGTCGGTCGTCTACGAGCAGTACTTC.